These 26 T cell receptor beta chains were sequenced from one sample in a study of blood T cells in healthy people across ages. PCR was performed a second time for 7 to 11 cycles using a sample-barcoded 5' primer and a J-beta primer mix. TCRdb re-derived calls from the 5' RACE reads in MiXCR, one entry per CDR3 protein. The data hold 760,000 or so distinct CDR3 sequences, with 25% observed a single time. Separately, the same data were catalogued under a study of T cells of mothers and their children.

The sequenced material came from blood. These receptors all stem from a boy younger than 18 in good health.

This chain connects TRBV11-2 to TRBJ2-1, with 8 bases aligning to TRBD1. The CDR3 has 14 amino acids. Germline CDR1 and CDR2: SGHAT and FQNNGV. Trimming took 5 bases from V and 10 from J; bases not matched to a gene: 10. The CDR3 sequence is CASSAGQGPPEQFF. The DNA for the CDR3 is TGTGCCAGCAGCGCCGGACAGGGCCCTCCCGAGCAGTTCTTC.

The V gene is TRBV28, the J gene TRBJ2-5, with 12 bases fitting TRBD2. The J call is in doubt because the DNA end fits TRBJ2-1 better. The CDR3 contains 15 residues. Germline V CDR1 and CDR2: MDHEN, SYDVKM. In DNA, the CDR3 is TGTGCCAGCAGTGCCCCGCCTAGCGGGAGGGATGAGCAGTTCTTC. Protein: CASSAPPSGRDEQFF.

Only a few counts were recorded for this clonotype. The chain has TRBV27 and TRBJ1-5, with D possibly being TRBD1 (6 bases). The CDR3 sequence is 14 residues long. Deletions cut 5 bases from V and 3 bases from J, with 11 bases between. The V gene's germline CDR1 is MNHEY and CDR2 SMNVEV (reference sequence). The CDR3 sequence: CASSRQDNNQPQHF. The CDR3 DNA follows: TGTGCCAGCAGTCGACAGGATAACAATCAGCCCCAGCATTTT.

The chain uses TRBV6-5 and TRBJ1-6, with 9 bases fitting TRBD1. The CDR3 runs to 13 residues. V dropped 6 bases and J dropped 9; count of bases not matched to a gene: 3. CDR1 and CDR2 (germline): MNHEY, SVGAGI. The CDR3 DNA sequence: TGTGCCAGCAGAACAGGGGGCAGTTCACCCCTCCACTTT. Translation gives CASRTGGSSPLHF.

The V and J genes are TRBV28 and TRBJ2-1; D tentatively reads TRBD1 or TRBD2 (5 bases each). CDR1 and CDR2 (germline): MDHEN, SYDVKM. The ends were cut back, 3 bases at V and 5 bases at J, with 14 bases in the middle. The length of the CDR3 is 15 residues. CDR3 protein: CASSLFGAPNNEQFF. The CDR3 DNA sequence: TGTGCCAGCAGTTTGTTCGGGGCACCAAACAATGAGCAGTTCTTC.

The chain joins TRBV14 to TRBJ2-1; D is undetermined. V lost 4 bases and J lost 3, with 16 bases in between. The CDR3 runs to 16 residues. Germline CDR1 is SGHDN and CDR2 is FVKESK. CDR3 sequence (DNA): TGTGCCAGCAGCCCCCCTCGGATTTTAGTCTACAATGAGCAGTTCTTC. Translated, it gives CASSPPRILVYNEQFF.

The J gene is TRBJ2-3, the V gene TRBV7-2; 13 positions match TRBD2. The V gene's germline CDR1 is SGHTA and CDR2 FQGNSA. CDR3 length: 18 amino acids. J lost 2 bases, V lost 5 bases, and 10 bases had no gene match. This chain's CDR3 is CASSLTSGGGGSTDTQYF. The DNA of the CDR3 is TGTGCCAGCAGCCTAACTAGCGGGGGGGGAGGGTCCACAGATACGCAGTATTTT. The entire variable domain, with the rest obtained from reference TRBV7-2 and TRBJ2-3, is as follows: GAGVSQSPSNKVTEKGKDVELRCDPISGHTALYWYRQSLGQGLEFLIYFQGNSAPDKSGLPSDRFSAERTGGSVSTLTIQRTQQEDSAVYLCASSLTSGGGGSTDTQYFGPGTRLTVL.

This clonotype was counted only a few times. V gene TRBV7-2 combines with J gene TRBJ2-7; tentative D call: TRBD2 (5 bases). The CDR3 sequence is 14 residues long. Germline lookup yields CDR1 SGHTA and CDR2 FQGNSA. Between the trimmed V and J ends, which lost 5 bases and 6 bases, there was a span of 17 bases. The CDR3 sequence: CASSRPGVEGEQYF. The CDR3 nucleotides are TGTGCCAGCAGCCGTCCCGGGGTAGAGGGCGAGCAGTACTTC.

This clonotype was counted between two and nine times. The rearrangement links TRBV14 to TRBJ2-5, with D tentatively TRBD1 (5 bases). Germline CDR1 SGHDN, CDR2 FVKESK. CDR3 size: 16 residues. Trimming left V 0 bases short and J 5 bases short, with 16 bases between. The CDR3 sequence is CASSQEEEWAGETQYF. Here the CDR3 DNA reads TGTGCCAGCAGCCAAGAGGAAGAATGGGCAGGGGAGACCCAGTACTTC.

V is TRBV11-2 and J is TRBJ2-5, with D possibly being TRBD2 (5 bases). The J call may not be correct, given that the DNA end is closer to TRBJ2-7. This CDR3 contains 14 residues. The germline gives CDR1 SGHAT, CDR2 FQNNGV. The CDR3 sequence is CASSSRGFAYEQYF. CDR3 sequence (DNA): TGTGCCAGCAGCTCCCGAGGGTTCGCCTACGAGCAGTACTTC.

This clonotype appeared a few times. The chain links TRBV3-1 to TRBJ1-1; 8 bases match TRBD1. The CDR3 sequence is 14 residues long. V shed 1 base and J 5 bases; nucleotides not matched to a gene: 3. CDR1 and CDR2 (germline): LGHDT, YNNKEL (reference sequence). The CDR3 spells CASSQVDRVTEAFF. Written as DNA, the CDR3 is TGTGCCAGCAGCCAAGTGGACAGGGTTACTGAAGCTTTCTTT.

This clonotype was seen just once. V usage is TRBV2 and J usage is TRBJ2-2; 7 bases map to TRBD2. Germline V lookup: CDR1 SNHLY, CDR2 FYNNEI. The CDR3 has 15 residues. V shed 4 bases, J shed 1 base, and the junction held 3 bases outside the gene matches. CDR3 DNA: TGTGCCAGCAGTGGGAGCGGGATGAACACCGGGGAGCTGTTTTTT. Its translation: CASSGSGMNTGELFF.

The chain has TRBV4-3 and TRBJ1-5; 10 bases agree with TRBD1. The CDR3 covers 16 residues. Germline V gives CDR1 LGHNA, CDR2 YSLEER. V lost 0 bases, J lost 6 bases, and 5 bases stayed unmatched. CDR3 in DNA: TGCGCCAGCAGCCAAGATCGAGACAGGGGGCGTCAGCCCCAGCATTTT. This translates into CASSQDRDRGRQPQHF.

CDR3 residues: CASSQDGRQGGIQETQYF. CDR3 in DNA: TGCGCCAGCAGCCAAGATGGGCGACAGGGAGGGATTCAAGAGACCCAGTACTTC. V and J are TRBV4-3 and TRBJ2-5; D tentatively reads TRBD1 or TRBD2 (7 bases each). The length of the CDR3 is 18 residues. Trimming shortened V by 0 bases and J by 2 bases, and 19 bases separated the two germline ends. In germline, CDR1 is LGHNA, CDR2 YSLEER.

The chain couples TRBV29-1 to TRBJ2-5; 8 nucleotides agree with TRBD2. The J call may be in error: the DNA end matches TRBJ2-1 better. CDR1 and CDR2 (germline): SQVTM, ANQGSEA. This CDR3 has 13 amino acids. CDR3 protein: CSVESGSPHEQFF. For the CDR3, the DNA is TGCAGCGTTGAGAGCGGGAGTCCCCATGAGCAGTTCTTC.

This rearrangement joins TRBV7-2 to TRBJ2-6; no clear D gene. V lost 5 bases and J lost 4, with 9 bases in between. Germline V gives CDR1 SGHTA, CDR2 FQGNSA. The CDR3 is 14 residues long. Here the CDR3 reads CASSVIFGANVLTF. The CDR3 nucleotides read TGTGCCAGCAGCGTGATTTTCGGGGCCAACGTCCTGACTTTC. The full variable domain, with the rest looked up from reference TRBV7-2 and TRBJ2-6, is GAGVSQSPSNKVTEKGKDVELRCDPISGHTALYWYRQSLGQGLEFLIYFQGNSAPDKSGLPSDRFSAERTGGSVSTLTIQRTQQEDSAVYLCASSVIFGANVLTFGAGSRLTVL.

For the CDR3, the DNA is TGCAGCGTGACAAATTGGGCTAGCGGGAGGTACAATGAGCAGTTCTTC. Protein sequence: CSVTNWASGRYNEQFF. This chain connects TRBV29-1 to TRBJ2-1; 11 nucleotides agree with TRBD2. In germline, CDR1 is SQVTM, CDR2 ANQGSEA. J gave up 4 bases and V 6 bases, and 11 bases lay outside the gene matches. The CDR3 loop spans 16 amino acids.

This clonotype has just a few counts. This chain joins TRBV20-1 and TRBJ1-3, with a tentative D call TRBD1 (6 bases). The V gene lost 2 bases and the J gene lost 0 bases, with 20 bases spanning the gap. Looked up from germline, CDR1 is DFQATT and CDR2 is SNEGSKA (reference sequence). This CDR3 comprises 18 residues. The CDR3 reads CSARPTGQRLFSGNTIYF. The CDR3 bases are TGCAGTGCTAGACCCACAGGACAGCGATTATTCTCTGGAAACACCATATATTTT.

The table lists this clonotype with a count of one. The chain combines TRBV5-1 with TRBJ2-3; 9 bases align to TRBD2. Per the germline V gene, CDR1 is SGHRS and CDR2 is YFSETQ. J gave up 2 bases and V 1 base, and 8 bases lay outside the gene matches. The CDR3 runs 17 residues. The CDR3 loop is CASSLPQLAGNTDTQYF. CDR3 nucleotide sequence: TGCGCCAGCAGCTTGCCCCAGCTAGCGGGAAACACAGATACGCAGTATTTT.

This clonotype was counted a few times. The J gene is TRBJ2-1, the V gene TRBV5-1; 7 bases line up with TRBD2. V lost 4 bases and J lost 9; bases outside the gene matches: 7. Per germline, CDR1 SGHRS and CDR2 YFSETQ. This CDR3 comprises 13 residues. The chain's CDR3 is CASSGLVGSEQFF. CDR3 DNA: TGCGCCAGCAGCGGACTAGTTGGCAGTGAGCAGTTCTTC.

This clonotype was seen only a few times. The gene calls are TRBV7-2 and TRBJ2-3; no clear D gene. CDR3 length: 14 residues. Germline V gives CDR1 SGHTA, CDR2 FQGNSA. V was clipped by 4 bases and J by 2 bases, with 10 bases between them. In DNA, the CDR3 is TGTGCCAGCAGCTCGGACGGTTTCACAGATACGCAGTATTTT. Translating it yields CASSSDGFTDTQYF.

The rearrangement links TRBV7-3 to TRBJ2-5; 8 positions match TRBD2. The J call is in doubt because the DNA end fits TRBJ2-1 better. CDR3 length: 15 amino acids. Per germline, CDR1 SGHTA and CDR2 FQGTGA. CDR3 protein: CASSLQAGEGNEQFF. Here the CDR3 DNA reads TGTGCCAGCAGCTTACAAGCGGGAGAGGGCAATGAGCAGTTCTTC.

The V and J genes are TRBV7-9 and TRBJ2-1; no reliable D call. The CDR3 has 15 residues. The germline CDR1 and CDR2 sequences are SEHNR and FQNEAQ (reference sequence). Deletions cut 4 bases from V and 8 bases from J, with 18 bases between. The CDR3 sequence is CASSSTFRPEDEQFF. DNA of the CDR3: TGTGCCAGCAGCTCCACATTTAGACCCGAGGATGAGCAGTTCTTC.

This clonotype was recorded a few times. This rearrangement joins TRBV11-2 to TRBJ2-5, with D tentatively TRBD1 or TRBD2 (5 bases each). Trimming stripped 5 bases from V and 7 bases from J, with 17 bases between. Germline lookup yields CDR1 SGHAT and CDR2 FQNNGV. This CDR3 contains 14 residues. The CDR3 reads CASSAPGTPRTQYF. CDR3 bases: TGTGCCAGCAGCGCCCCCGGGACGCCTAGGACCCAGTACTTC.

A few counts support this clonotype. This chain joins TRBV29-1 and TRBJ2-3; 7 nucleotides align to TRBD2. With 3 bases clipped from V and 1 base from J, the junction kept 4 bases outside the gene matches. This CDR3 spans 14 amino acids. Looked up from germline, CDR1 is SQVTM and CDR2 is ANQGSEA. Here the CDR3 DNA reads TGCAGCGTTGATGGCGGGAGTGGCACAGATACGCAGTATTTT. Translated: CSVDGGSGTDTQYF.

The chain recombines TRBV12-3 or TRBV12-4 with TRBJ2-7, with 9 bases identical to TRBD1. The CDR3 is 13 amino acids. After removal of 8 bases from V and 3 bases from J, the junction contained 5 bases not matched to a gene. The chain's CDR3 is CASAPGQGYEQYF. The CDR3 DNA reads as TGTGCCAGCGCCCCGGGACAGGGCTACGAGCAGTACTTC.